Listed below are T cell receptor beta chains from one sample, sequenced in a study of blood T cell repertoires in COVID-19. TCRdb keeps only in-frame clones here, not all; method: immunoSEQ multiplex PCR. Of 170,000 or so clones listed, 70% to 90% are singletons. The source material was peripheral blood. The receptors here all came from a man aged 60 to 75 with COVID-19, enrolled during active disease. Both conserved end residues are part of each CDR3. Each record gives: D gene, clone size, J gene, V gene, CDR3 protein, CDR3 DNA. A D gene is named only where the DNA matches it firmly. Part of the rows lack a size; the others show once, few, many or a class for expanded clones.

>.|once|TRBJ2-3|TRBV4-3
CASSRGRDTSTDTQYF
TGCGCCAGCAGCCGAGGACGGGACACTAGCACAGATACGCAGTATTTT
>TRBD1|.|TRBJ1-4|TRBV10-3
CAIKGQGTEKLFF
TGTGCCATCAAGGGACAGGGGACTGAAAAACTGTTTTTT
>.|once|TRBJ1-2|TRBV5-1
CASRNDLYSGVAHGYTF
TGCGCCAGCAGAAATGATCTCTATTCAGGGGTAGCCCACGGCTACACCTTC
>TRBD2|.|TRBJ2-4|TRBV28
CASTSGGIAKNIQYF
TGTGCCAGCACTAGCGGGGGGATAGCCAAAAACATTCAGTACTTC
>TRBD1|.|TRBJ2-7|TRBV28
CASSTKHLTGLTYEQYF
TGTGCCAGCAGTACTAAACACCTGACAGGGTTGACCTACGAGCAGTACTTC
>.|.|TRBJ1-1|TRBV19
CASSILKTTNTEAFF
TGTGCCAGTAGTATCTTAAAGACAACCAACACTGAAGCTTTCTTT
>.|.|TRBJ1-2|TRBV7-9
CASSSQGFHGYTF
TGTGCCAGCAGCTCACAGGGTTTTCATGGCTACACCTTC
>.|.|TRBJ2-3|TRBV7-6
CASSLFRRGANTQYF
TGTGCCAGCAGCTTATTTCGCCGGGGGGCCAATACGCAGTATTTT
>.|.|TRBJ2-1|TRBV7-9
CALGGASGNEQFF
TGTGCGTTAGGCGGGGCCAGCGGCAATGAGCAGTTCTTC
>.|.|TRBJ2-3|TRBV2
CASSAGRGTDTQYF
TGTGCCAGCAGTGCGGGCAGGGGCACAGATACGCAGTATTTT
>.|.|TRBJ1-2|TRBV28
CASSFSVPNYGYTF
TGTGCCAGCAGTTTTTCCGTCCCTAACTATGGCTACACCTTC
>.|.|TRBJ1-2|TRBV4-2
CASSLGGGANYGYTF
TGTGCCAGCAGCCTTGGGGGCGGAGCTAACTATGGCTACACCTTC
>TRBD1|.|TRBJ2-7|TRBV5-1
CASSLSGTGNYEQYF
TGCGCCAGCAGCTTGTCCGGGACAGGGAACTACGAGCAGTACTTC
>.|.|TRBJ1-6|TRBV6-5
CASMIGQGLNSPLHF
TGTGCCAGCATGATCGGGCAGGGGCTTAATTCACCCCTCCACTTT
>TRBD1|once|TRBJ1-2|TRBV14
CASSLRTGPVYGYTF
TGTGCCAGCAGCCTCCGGACAGGCCCCGTCTATGGCTACACCTTC
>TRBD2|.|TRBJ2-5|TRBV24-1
CATSDFYGTSGPGTQYF
TGTGCCACCAGTGATTTTTATGGGACTAGCGGACCAGGGACCCAGTACTTC